Listed below are T cell receptor beta chains from one sample, sequenced in a study of blood T cell repertoires in COVID-19. Generated by immunoSEQ multiplex PCR, the TCRdb table keeps only in-frame clones and is missing some. The sample lists approximately 130,000 clones, around 87% occurring once. The material sequenced was peripheral blood. The receptor source for this set is a man between 50 and 59 years old with acute or convalescent COVID-19. Both conserved end residues are part of each CDR3. Each record gives: J gene, D gene, V gene, clone size, CDR3 DNA, CDR3 protein. A D gene is named only where the DNA matches it firmly. Rows give clone size only sometimes, using once, few, many, or a class for an expanded clone.

J gene: TRBJ1-2; D gene: NA; V gene: TRBV3-1/TRBV3-2; clone size: NA; CDR3 DNA: TGTGCCAGCAGCCAAGTTCTCCAGGGAAGAGATGGCTACACCTTC; CDR3 protein: CASSQVLQGRDGYTF
J gene: TRBJ1-4; D gene: TRBD1; V gene: TRBV30; clone size: NA; CDR3 DNA: TGTGCCTGGAGTGCTCGGGTGGGGACAGCAGCTAATGAAAAACTGTTTTTT; CDR3 protein: CAWSARVGTAANEKLFF
J gene: TRBJ1-6; D gene: TRBD1; V gene: TRBV30; clone size: NA; CDR3 DNA: TGTGCCTGGAGGGGACAGAGTAATTCACCCCTCCACTTT; CDR3 protein: CAWRGQSNSPLHF
J gene: TRBJ2-3; D gene: TRBD2; V gene: TRBV20-1; clone size: NA; CDR3 DNA: TGCAGTGCTAGTCGGACTAGCGGGATAAGCACAGATACGCAGTATTTT; CDR3 protein: CSASRTSGISTDTQYF
J gene: TRBJ1-5; D gene: NA; V gene: TRBV10-3; clone size: NA; CDR3 DNA: TGTGCCATCAGTGTCCAGGCCCAAGATCAGCCCCAGCATTTT; CDR3 protein: CAISVQAQDQPQHF
J gene: TRBJ2-3; D gene: TRBD2; V gene: TRBV9; clone size: NA; CDR3 DNA: TGTGCCAGCAGCGAAAACAGCGGGAGGGCCGGGGGTACGCAGTATTTT; CDR3 protein: CASSENSGRAGGTQYF
J gene: TRBJ1-4; D gene: TRBD1; V gene: TRBV5-4; clone size: NA; CDR3 DNA: TGTGCCAGCAGCAAAGGACAGGTGGAGGCTAATGAAAAACTGTTTTTT; CDR3 protein: CASSKGQVEANEKLFF
J gene: TRBJ2-3; D gene: TRBD2; V gene: TRBV5-1; clone size: NA; CDR3 DNA: TGCGCCAGCAGCCTTAGCGGGAGTCGAACAGATACGCAGTATTTT; CDR3 protein: CASSLSGSRTDTQYF
J gene: TRBJ1-6; D gene: NA; V gene: TRBV18; clone size: NA; CDR3 DNA: TGTGCCAGCTCACCAAATGGCCCCTATAATTCACCCCTCCACTTT; CDR3 protein: CASSPNGPYNSPLHF
J gene: TRBJ1-1; D gene: NA; V gene: TRBV14; clone size: NA; CDR3 DNA: TGTGCCAGCAGCCCGTCACAGTACACGCGTGCTGAAGCTTTCTTT; CDR3 protein: CASSPSQYTRAEAFF
J gene: TRBJ2-7; D gene: NA; V gene: TRBV19; clone size: NA; CDR3 DNA: TGTGCCAGTAGTCTTTCAGGGGCTTACTACGGCGAGCAGTACTTC; CDR3 protein: CASSLSGAYYGEQYF
J gene: TRBJ2-7; D gene: NA; V gene: TRBV21-1; clone size: NA; CDR3 DNA: TGTGCCAGCACCCTAGGGGGGGAAGAAACCTACGAGCAGTACTTC; CDR3 protein: CASTLGGEETYEQYF
J gene: TRBJ1-1; D gene: NA; V gene: TRBV5-1; clone size: NA; CDR3 DNA: TGCGCCAGCAGCCCCAGGGCCGGGAACACTGAAGCTTTCTTT; CDR3 protein: CASSPRAGNTEAFF
J gene: TRBJ2-1; D gene: TRBD2; V gene: TRBV5-1; clone size: NA; CDR3 DNA: TGCGCCAGCAGCTTGTCGGGAGGTGACTCCTACAATGAGCAGTTCTTC; CDR3 protein: CASSLSGGDSYNEQFF
J gene: TRBJ1-6; D gene: NA; V gene: TRBV7-9; clone size: NA; CDR3 DNA: TGTGCCAGCAGCTTAGACGGGAATTCACCCCTCCACTTT; CDR3 protein: CASSLDGNSPLHF
J gene: TRBJ2-1; D gene: NA; V gene: TRBV30; clone size: NA; CDR3 DNA: TGTGCCTGTCGCGTAGGCGGTTTTTACAATGAGCAGTTCTTC; CDR3 protein: CACRVGGFYNEQFF
J gene: TRBJ2-6; D gene: NA; V gene: TRBV6-6; clone size: NA; CDR3 DNA: TGTGCCAGCAGTTTTGAGCTGTACGGGGCCAACGTCCTGACTTTC; CDR3 protein: CASSFELYGANVLTF
J gene: TRBJ1-1; D gene: TRBD1; V gene: TRBV19; clone size: NA; CDR3 DNA: TGTGCCAGTAGTAACCCTATATTGACAGGGGCGAACACTGAAGCTTTCTTT; CDR3 protein: CASSNPILTGANTEAFF
J gene: TRBJ2-5; D gene: NA; V gene: TRBV5-1; clone size: NA; CDR3 DNA: TGCGCCAGCAGCTTGAGGTTCAGGGAAGAGACCCAGTACTTC; CDR3 protein: CASSLRFREETQYF
J gene: TRBJ2-7; D gene: NA; V gene: TRBV5-1; clone size: NA; CDR3 DNA: TGCGCCAGCAGCTTGGTCGGCGCAGGGTCTCTCTACGAGCAGTACTTC; CDR3 protein: CASSLVGAGSLYEQYF
J gene: TRBJ2-5; D gene: TRBD1; V gene: TRBV19; clone size: once; CDR3 DNA: TGTGCCAGTAGTTCCCGGGACAGAGAGACCCAGTACTTC; CDR3 protein: CASSSRDRETQYF
J gene: TRBJ2-7; D gene: NA; V gene: TRBV5-5; clone size: NA; CDR3 DNA: TGTGCCAGCAGCTTGGTGCCGGGCTCCTACGAGCAGTACTTC; CDR3 protein: CASSLVPGSYEQYF
J gene: TRBJ1-2; D gene: TRBD1; V gene: TRBV6-1; clone size: NA; CDR3 DNA: TGTGCCAGCAGTGAAATCCCCGGACAGGCCTATGGCTACACCTTC; CDR3 protein: CASSEIPGQAYGYTF
J gene: TRBJ1-2; D gene: NA; V gene: TRBV28; clone size: NA; CDR3 DNA: TGTGCCAGCAGTTTATACGGTGCCTATGGCTACACCTTC; CDR3 protein: CASSLYGAYGYTF
J gene: TRBJ2-3; D gene: NA; V gene: TRBV19; clone size: NA; CDR3 DNA: TGTGCCAGTAGTATAGGAGGGTGGGCCGTCACAGATACGCAGTATTTT; CDR3 protein: CASSIGGWAVTDTQYF
J gene: TRBJ1-6; D gene: TRBD1; V gene: TRBV10-2; clone size: NA; CDR3 DNA: TGCGCCAGCGAACAGGGGATGCGGTCACCCCTCCACTTT; CDR3 protein: CASEQGMRSPLHF
J gene: TRBJ1-3; D gene: NA; V gene: TRBV2; clone size: once; CDR3 DNA: TGTGCCAGCAGTGAATTTCGGGGGGGCGGAAACACCATATATTTT; CDR3 protein: CASSEFRGGGNTIYF
J gene: TRBJ2-4; D gene: NA; V gene: TRBV14; clone size: NA; CDR3 DNA: TGTGCCAGCAGCCCCCACCGGAACGGTGGGCATCAGTACTTC; CDR3 protein: CASSPHRNGGHQYF
J gene: TRBJ2-7; D gene: TRBD1; V gene: TRBV5-6; clone size: NA; CDR3 DNA: TGTGCCAGCAGCCGGGGACAGATCTACGAGCAGTACTTC; CDR3 protein: CASSRGQIYEQYF
J gene: TRBJ1-2; D gene: NA; V gene: TRBV2; clone size: NA; CDR3 DNA: TGTGCCAGCAGTGTGGACAGCAACCCTATTAGTGGCTACACCTTC; CDR3 protein: CASSVDSNPISGYTF
J gene: TRBJ2-7; D gene: TRBD2; V gene: TRBV6-5; clone size: NA; CDR3 DNA: TGTGCCAGCAGACGCGGACTAGCGGGAGTCTACGAGCAGTACTTC; CDR3 protein: CASRRGLAGVYEQYF
J gene: TRBJ1-1; D gene: NA; V gene: TRBV10-3; clone size: NA; CDR3 DNA: TGTGCCGTCAGCTTGGGGGGGGAAGCTTTCTTT; CDR3 protein: CAVSLGGEAFF
J gene: TRBJ1-2; D gene: TRBD1; V gene: TRBV19; clone size: NA; CDR3 DNA: TGTGCCAGTAGTATGGGGACAGGCAATGGCTACACCTTC; CDR3 protein: CASSMGTGNGYTF
J gene: TRBJ1-6; D gene: NA; V gene: TRBV6-5; clone size: NA; CDR3 DNA: TGTGCCAGCGGCCGGGAGGGATATAATTCACCCCTCCACTTT; CDR3 protein: CASGREGYNSPLHF
J gene: TRBJ1-3; D gene: NA; V gene: TRBV12-5; clone size: NA; CDR3 DNA: TGTGCTAGTGGTTTAGACAGTTCTGGAAACACCATATATTTT; CDR3 protein: CASGLDSSGNTIYF
J gene: TRBJ2-7; D gene: TRBD2; V gene: TRBV5-1; clone size: NA; CDR3 DNA: TGCGCCAGCAGCTCCCTAGCGGGAGGGTACGAGCAGTACTTC; CDR3 protein: CASSSLAGGYEQYF
J gene: TRBJ2-2; D gene: NA; V gene: TRBV6-4; clone size: NA; CDR3 DNA: TGTGCCAGCAGTGAAAGGGTCAGGGCTAACACCGGGGAGCTGTTTTTT; CDR3 protein: CASSERVRANTGELFF
J gene: TRBJ2-1; D gene: TRBD2; V gene: TRBV19; clone size: once; CDR3 DNA: TGTGCCAGTAGTATTAACCGGGACTACTACAATGAGCAGTTCTTC; CDR3 protein: CASSINRDYYNEQFF
J gene: TRBJ2-7; D gene: NA; V gene: TRBV2; clone size: NA; CDR3 DNA: TGTGCCAGCAGTGAAGTCCTCTCTAGCTACGAGCAGTACTTC; CDR3 protein: CASSEVLSSYEQYF
J gene: TRBJ2-1; D gene: TRBD2; V gene: TRBV30; clone size: NA; CDR3 DNA: TGTGCCTGGAGTGGGGCTAGCGGTCTCAATGAGCAGTTCTTC; CDR3 protein: CAWSGASGLNEQFF
J gene: TRBJ2-7; D gene: NA; V gene: TRBV10-3; clone size: once; CDR3 DNA: TGTGCCATCAAAGGAGTCCCCAGCTCCTACGAGCAGTACTTC; CDR3 protein: CAIKGVPSSYEQYF
J gene: TRBJ2-7; D gene: TRBD2; V gene: TRBV30; clone size: NA; CDR3 DNA: TGTGCCTGGAGTCGGCGGGAGAACTACGAGCAGTACTTC; CDR3 protein: CAWSRRENYEQYF
J gene: TRBJ1-1; D gene: TRBD1; V gene: TRBV12-5; clone size: NA; CDR3 DNA: TGTGCTAGTGGTATGACAGGGCGGACTGAAGCTTTCTTT; CDR3 protein: CASGMTGRTEAFF
J gene: TRBJ1-2; D gene: NA; V gene: TRBV5-1; clone size: once; CDR3 DNA: TGCGCCAGCAGCTTGGAGGCAGGAGGCGGCTACACCTTC; CDR3 protein: CASSLEAGGGYTF
J gene: TRBJ1-5; D gene: TRBD1; V gene: TRBV5-1; clone size: NA; CDR3 DNA: TGCGCCAGCAGTCACGGTGGACAGGGCGGCAATCAGCCCCAGCATTTT; CDR3 protein: CASSHGGQGGNQPQHF
J gene: TRBJ1-1; D gene: NA; V gene: TRBV15; clone size: NA; CDR3 DNA: TGTGCCACCAGCCAGCGAGGGGGGAACACTGAAGCTTTCTTT; CDR3 protein: CATSQRGGNTEAFF
J gene: TRBJ1-1; D gene: NA; V gene: TRBV19; clone size: NA; CDR3 DNA: TGTGCCAGTAGTACCGGGGGTAACACTGAAGCTTTCTTT; CDR3 protein: CASSTGGNTEAFF
J gene: TRBJ2-3; D gene: NA; V gene: TRBV5-6; clone size: once; CDR3 DNA: TGTGCCAGCAGCTCAGGCTTGAGGGGCACAGATACGCAGTATTTT; CDR3 protein: CASSSGLRGTDTQYF